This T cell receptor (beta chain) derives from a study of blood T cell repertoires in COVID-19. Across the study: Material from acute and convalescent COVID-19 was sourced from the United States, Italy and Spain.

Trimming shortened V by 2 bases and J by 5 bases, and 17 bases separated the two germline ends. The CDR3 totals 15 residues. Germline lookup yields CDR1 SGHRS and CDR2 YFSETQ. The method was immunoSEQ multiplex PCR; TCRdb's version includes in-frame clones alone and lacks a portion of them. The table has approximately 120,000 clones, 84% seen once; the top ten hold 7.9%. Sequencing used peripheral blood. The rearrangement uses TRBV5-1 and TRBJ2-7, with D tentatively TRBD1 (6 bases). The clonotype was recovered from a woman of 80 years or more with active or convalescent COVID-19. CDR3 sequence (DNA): TGCGCCAGCAGCTTTGAGGGCAGGGGTATCAACGAGCAGTACTTC. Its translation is CASSFEGRGINEQYF.